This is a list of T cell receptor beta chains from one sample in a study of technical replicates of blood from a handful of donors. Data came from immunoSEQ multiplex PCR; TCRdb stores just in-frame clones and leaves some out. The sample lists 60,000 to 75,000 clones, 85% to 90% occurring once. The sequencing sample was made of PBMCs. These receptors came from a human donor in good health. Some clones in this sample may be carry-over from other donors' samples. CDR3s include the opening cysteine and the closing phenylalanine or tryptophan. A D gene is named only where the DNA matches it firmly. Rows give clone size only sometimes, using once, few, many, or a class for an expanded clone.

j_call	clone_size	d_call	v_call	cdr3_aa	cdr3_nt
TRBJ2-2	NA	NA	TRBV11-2	CASSPQSASYGELFF	TGTGCCAGCAGCCCCCAGTCCGCTAGCTACGGGGAGCTGTTTTTT
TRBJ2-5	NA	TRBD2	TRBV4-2	CASSRPSGGTWETQYF	TGTGCCAGCAGCCGCCCTAGCGGGGGGACGTGGGAGACCCAGTACTTC
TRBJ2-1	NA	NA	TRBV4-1	CASSQDSQAMIINEQFF	TGCGCCAGCAGCCAAGATTCCCAGGCCATGATTATCAATGAGCAGTTCTTC
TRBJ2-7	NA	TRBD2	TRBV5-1	CASSSPHLAGGSYEQYF	TGCGCCAGCAGCTCGCCACATCTAGCGGGGGGGTCCTACGAGCAGTACTTC
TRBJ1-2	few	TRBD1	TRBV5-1	CASSFDRVNYGYTF	TGCGCCAGCAGCTTCGACAGGGTCAACTATGGCTACACCTTC
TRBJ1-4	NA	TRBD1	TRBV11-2	CASSPRDRDEKLFF	TGTGCCAGCAGCCCGCGGGACAGGGACGAAAAACTGTTTTTT
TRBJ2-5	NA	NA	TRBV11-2	CASSLTGGGGETQYF	TGTGCCAGCAGTCTGACAGGAGGCGGTGGGGAGACCCAGTACTTC
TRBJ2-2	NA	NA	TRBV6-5	CASGRGELFF	TGTGCCAGCGGGAGGGGGGAGCTGTTTTTT
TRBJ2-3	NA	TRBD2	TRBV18	CASSLSLRGDTDTQYF	TGTGCCAGCTCACTATCTCTGCGGGGGGACACAGATACGCAGTATTTT
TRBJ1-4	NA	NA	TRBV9	CASSVWGGTNEKLFF	TGTGCCAGCAGCGTATGGGGGGGGACTAATGAAAAACTGTTTTTT
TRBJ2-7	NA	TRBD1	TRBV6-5	CASRTGTGAQYEQYF	TGTGCCAGCAGAACCGGGACAGGGGCCCAGTACGAGCAGTACTTC
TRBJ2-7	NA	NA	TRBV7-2	CASSSAQGLGYEQYF	TGTGCCAGCAGCTCGGCCCAGGGGCTGGGTTACGAGCAGTACTTC
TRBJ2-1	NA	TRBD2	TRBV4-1	CASSQDQGLGGNEQFF	TGCGCCAGCAGCCAAGATCAGGGTCTGGGAGGGAATGAGCAGTTCTTC
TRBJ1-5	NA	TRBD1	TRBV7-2	CASNDRGLSNQPQHF	TGTGCCAGCAACGACAGGGGGCTGAGCAATCAGCCCCAGCATTTT
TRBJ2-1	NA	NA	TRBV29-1	CSAGGGWNEQFF	TGCAGCGCTGGGGGCGGTTGGAATGAGCAGTTCTTC
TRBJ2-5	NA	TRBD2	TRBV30	CAGGSGRTGTQYF	TGTGCGGGCGGTAGCGGGAGGACGGGGACCCAGTACTTC
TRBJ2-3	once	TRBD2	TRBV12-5	CASASAGGLAATDTQYF	TGTGCTAGTGCCTCCGCCGGAGGACTAGCGGCCACAGATACGCAGTATTTT
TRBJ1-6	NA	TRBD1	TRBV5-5	CASSRQGVGESPLHF	TGTGCCAGCAGCCGACAGGGGGTAGGAGAGTCACCCCTCCACTTT
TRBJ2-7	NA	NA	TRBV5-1	CASSLWGETYEQYF	TGCGCCAGCAGCTTGTGGGGGGAAACCTACGAGCAGTACTTC
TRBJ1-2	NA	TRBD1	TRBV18	CASSRDSPDYGYTF	TGTGCCAGCTCACGGGACAGCCCGGACTATGGCTACACCTTC
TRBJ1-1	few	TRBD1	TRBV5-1	CASSIGQGGLGTEAFF	TGCGCCAGCAGCATCGGACAGGGCGGGCTAGGCACTGAAGCTTTCTTT
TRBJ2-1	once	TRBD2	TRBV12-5	CASGLVRLAVGQFF	TGTGCTAGTGGTTTGGTCCGACTAGCGGTGGGGCAGTTCTTC
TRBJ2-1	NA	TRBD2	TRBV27	CASRGMQGGYYEQFF	TGTGCCAGCAGGGGCATGCAGGGAGGGTATTATGAGCAGTTCTTC
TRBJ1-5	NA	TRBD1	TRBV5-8	CASSLTGGGNQPQHF	TGTGCCAGCAGCCTAACAGGGGGCGGCAATCAGCCCCAGCATTTT
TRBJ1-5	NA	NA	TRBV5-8	CASSLDRGAQHF	TGTGCCAGCAGCTTGGACCGCGGGGCCCAGCATTTT
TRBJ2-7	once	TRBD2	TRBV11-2	CASSFGSGSPSSYEQYF	TGTGCCAGCAGCTTTGGTAGCGGGAGCCCCTCCTCCTACGAGCAGTACTTC
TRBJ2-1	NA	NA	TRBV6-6	CASSLPRRGEQFF	TGTGCCAGCAGTCTCCCGCGCAGGGGTGAGCAGTTCTTC
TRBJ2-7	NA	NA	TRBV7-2	CASSFSGIGSYEQYF	TGTGCCAGCAGCTTTAGCGGTATAGGATCCTACGAGCAGTACTTC
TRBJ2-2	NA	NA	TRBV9	CASSLTGTPNTGELFF	TGTGCCAGCAGCCTGACCGGGACTCCGAACACCGGGGAGCTGTTTTTT
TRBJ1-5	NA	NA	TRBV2	CASTPGGIWSNQPQHF	TGTGCCAGCACCCCGGGGGGGATTTGGAGCAATCAGCCCCAGCATTTT
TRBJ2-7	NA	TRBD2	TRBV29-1	CSVTPTGTSGRSEYF	TGCAGCGTCACCCCGACCGGGACTAGCGGGAGGAGTGAGTACTTC
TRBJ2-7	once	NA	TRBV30	CAWSPIDRLNEQYF	TGTGCCTGGAGTCCTATTGACAGGTTAAACGAGCAGTACTTC
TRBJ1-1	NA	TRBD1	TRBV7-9	CASSFRRDRNTEAFF	TGTGCCAGCAGCTTTAGGCGGGACAGGAACACTGAAGCTTTCTTT
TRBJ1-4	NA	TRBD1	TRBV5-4	CASSYRGQDEKLFF	TGTGCCAGCAGCTACCGAGGACAGGATGAAAAACTGTTTTTT
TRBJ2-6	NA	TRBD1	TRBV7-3	CASSIQGATGANVLTF	TGTGCCAGCAGCATACAGGGGGCCACTGGGGCCAACGTCCTGACTTTC
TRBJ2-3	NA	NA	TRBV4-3	CASSQGSGRVSTDTQYF	TGCGCCAGCAGCCAAGGAAGCGGTAGGGTAAGCACAGATACGCAGTATTTT